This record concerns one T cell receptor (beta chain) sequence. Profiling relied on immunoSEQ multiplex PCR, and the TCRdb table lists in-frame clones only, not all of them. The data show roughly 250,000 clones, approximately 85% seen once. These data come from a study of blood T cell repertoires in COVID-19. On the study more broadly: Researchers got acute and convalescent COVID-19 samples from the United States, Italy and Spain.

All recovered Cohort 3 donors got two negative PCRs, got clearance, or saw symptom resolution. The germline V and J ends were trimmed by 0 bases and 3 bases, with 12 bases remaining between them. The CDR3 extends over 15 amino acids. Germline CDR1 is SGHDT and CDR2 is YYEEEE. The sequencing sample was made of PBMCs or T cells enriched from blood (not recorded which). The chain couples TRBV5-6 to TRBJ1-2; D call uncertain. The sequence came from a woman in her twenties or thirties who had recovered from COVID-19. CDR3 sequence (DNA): TGTGCCAGCAGCTTGGTTCAGCGTGGAGACTATGGCTACACCTTC. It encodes CASSLVQRGDYGYTF. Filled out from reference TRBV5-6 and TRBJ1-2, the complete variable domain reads DAGVTQSPTHLIKTRGQQVTLRCSPKSGHDTVSWYQQALGQGPQFIFQYYEEEERQRGNFPDRFSGHQFPNYSSELNVNALLLGDSALYLCASSLVQRGDYGYTFGSGTRLTVV.